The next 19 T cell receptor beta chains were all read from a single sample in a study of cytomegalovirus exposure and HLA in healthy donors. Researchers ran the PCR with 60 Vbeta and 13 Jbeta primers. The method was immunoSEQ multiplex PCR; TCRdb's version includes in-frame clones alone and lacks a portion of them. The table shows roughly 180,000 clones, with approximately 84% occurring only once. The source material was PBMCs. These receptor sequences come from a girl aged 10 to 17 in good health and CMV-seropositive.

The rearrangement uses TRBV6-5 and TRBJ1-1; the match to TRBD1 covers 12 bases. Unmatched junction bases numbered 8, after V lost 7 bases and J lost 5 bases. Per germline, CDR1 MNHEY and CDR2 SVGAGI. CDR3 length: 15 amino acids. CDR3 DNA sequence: TGTGCCAGCACCCGGGACAGGGGGCTTGAAACTGAAGCTTTCTTT. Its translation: CASTRDRGLETEAFF.

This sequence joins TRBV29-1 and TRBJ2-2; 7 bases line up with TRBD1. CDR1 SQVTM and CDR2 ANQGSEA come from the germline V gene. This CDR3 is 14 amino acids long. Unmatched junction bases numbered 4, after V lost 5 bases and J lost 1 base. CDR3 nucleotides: TGCAGCGTTTTCGGGACAGTGAACACCGGGGAGCTGTTTTTT. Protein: CSVFGTVNTGELFF.

For the CDR3, the DNA is TGCGCCAGCAATGACAGGTTGGGCACAGATACGCAGTATTTT. It specifies CASNDRLGTDTQYF. V gene TRBV4-1 combines with J gene TRBJ2-3; maybe TRBD1 (6 bases). The germline V gene encodes CDR1 MGHRA and CDR2 YSYEKL. The CDR3 runs 14 residues. V gave up 7 bases and J gave up 1 base, with 12 bases separating them.

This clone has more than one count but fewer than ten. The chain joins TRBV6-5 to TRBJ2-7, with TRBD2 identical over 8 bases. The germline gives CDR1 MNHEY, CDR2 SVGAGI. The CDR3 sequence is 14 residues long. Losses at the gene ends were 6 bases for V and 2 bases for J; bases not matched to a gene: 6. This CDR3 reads CASSQRGRPYEQYF. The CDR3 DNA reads TGTGCCAGCAGCCAGCGGGGGCGACCCTACGAGCAGTACTTC.

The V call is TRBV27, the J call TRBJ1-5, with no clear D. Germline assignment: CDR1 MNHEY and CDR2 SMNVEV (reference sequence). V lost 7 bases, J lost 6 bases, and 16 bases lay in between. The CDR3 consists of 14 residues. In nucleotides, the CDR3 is TGTGCCAGCACCAGCCGAGTGACGGGTCAGCCCCAGCATTTT. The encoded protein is CASTSRVTGQPQHF.

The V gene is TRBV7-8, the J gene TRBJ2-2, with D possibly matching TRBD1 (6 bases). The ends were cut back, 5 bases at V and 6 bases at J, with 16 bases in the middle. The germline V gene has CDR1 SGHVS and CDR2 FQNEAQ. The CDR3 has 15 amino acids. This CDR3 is CASSPGVQGPGELFF. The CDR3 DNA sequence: TGTGCCAGCAGCCCCGGGGTCCAGGGGCCCGGGGAGCTGTTTTTT.

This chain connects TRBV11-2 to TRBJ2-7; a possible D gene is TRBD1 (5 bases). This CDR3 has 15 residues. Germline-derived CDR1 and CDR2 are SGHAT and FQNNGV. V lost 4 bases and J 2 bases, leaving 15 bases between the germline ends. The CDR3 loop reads CASSYGPGSTYEQYF. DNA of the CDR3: TGTGCCAGCAGCTATGGGCCAGGGTCTACCTACGAGCAGTACTTC. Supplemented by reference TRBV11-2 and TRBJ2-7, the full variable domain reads EAGVAQSPRYKIIEKRQSVAFWCNPISGHATLYWYQQILGQGPKLLIQFQNNGVVDDSQLPKDRFSAERLKGVDSTLKIQPAKLEDSAVYLCASSYGPGSTYEQYFGPGTRLTVT.

CDR3 DNA: TGCGCCAGCAGCCAAGATGACGGGGGCTATGGCTACACCTTC. It translates to CASSQDDGGYGYTF. The J gene is TRBJ1-2, the V gene TRBV4-1, with TRBD1 as a possible D gene (5 bases). Germline V gene lookup returns CDR1 MGHRA and CDR2 YSYEKL. This CDR3 has 14 residues. Trimming cost V 0 bases and J 4 bases, with 9 bases left between them.

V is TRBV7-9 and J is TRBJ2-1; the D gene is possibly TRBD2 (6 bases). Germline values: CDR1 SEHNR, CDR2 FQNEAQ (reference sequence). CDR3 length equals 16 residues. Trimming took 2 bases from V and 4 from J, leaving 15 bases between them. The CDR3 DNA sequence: TGTGCCAGCAGCTTAAGTCGCGGGGAGACATACAATGAGCAGTTCTTC. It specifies CASSLSRGETYNEQFF.

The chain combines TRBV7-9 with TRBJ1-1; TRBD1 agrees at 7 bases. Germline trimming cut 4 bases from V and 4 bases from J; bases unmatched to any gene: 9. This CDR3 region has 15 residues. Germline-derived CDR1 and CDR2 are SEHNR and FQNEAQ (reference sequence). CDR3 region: CASSSQGGAVTEAFF. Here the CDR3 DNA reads TGTGCCAGCAGCTCACAAGGGGGCGCCGTCACTGAAGCTTTCTTT.

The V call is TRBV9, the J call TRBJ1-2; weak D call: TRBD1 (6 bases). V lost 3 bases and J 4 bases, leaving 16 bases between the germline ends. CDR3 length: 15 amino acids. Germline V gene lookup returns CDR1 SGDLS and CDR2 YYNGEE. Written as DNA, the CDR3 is TGTGCCAGCAGCGAGGGGGGAGGGGCAGTCTATGGCTACACCTTC. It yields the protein CASSEGGGAVYGYTF.

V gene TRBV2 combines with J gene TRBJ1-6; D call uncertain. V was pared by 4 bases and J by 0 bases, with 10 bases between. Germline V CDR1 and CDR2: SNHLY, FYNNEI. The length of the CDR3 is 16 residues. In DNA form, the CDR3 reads TGTGCCAGCAGTGTGAAGGAGAGCTCCTATAATTCACCCCTCCACTTT. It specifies CASSVKESSYNSPLHF.

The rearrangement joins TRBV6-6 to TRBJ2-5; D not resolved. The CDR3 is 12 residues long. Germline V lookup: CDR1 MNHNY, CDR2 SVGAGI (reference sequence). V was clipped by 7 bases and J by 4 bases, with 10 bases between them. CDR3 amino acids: CASMTPLETQYF. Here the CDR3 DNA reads TGTGCCAGCATGACACCTCTAGAGACCCAGTACTTC.

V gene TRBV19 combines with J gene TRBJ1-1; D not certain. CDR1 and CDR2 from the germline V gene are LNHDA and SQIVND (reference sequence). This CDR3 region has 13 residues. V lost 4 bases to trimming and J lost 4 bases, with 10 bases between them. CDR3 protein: CASSNTAATEAFF. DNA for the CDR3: TGTGCCAGTAGTAATACGGCGGCCACTGAAGCTTTCTTT.

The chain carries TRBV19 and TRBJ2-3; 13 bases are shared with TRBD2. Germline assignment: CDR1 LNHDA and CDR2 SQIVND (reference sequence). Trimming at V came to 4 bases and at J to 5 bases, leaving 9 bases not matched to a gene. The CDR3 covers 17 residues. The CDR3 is CASSSSLAGGPGDTQYF. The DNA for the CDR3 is TGTGCCAGTAGTAGCTCACTAGCGGGGGGGCCTGGAGATACGCAGTATTTT.

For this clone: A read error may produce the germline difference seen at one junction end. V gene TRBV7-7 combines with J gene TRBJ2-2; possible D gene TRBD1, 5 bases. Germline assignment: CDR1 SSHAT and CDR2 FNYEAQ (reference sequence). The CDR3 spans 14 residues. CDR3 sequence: CASSYDRYTGELFF. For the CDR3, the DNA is TGTGCTAGCAGCTATGACAGATACACCGGGGAGCTGTTTTTT.

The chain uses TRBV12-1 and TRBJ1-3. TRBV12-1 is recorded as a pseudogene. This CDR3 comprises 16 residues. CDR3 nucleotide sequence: TGTGCCAGCAGCTTTGGGGCCGGGGGCTCTGGAAACACCATATATTTT. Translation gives CASSFGAGGSGNTIYF.

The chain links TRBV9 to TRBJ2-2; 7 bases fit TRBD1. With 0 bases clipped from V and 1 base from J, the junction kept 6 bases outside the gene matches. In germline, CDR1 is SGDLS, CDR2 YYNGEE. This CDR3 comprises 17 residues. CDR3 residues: CASSVGGQSKNTGELFF. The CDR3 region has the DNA TGTGCCAGCAGCGTAGGGGGACAGTCGAAGAACACCGGGGAGCTGTTTTTT.

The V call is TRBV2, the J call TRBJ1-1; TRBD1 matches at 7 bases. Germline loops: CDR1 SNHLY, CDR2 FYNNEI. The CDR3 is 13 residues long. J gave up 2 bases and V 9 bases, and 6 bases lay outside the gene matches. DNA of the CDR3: TGTGCCAGGCGGAGGGACAGCAACACTGAAGCTTTCTTT. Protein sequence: CARRRDSNTEAFF.